This T cell receptor (beta chain) was captured by sequencing in a study of T cell responses to AZD1222 COVID-19 vaccine. Notes on the study in general: Researchers took repertoire samples only after the peak T cell response had come.

Profiled with immunoSEQ multiplex PCR; TCRdb holds only in-frame clones, not every one. Of about 120,000 clones in the sample, about 90% were seen once. Germline CDR1 SGDLS, CDR2 YYNGEE. The ends lost 0 bases at V and 1 base at J; junction bases unmatched: 2. The CDR3 is 15 amino acids. Worth noting for this clone: Antigen unknown.

This receptor was obtained from an adult in good health. The chain couples TRBV9 to TRBJ2-5; 8 nucleotides match TRBD2. The starting material was peripheral blood, obtained on day 0 of AZD1222 vaccination. For the CDR3, the DNA is TGTGCCAGCAGCGTAGAAACTAGCGGCCAAGAGACCCAGTACTTC. This gives the protein CASSVETSGQETQYF. Drawing the rest from reference TRBV9 and TRBJ2-5, the complete variable domain is DSGVTQTPKHLITATGQRVTLRCSPRSGDLSVYWYQQSLDQGLQFLIQYYNGEERAKGNILERFSAQQFPDLHSELNLSSLELGDSALYFCASSVETSGQETQYFGPGTRLLVL.